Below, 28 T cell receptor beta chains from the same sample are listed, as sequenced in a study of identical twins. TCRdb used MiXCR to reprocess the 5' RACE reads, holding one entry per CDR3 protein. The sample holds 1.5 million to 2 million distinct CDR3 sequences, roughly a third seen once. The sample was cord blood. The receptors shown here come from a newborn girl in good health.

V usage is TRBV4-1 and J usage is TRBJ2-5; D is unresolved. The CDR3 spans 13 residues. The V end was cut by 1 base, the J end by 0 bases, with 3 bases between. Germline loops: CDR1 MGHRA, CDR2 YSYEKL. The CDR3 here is CASSQGNQETQYF. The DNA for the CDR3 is TGCGCCAGCAGCCAAGGTAACCAAGAGACCCAGTACTTC.

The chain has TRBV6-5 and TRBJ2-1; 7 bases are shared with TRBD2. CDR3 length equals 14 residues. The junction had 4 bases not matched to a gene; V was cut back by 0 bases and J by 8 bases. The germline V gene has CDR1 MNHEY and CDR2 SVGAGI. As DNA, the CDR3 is TGTGCCAGCAGTTACTCGGCGGGAGACCATGAGCAGTTCTTC. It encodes CASSYSAGDHEQFF.

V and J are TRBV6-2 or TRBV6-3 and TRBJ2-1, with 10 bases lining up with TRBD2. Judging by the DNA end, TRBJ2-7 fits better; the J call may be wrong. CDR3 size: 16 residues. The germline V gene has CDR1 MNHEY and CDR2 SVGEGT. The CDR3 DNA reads TGTGCCAGCAGTTACCACGAGCGGGGGGGAGACAATGAGCAGTACTTC. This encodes CASSYHERGGDNEQYF.

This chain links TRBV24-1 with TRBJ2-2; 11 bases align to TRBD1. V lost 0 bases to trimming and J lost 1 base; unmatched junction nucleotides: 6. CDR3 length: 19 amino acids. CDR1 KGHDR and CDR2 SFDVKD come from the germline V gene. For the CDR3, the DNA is TGTGCCACCAGTGATTTGGGGAAGGACAGGGGGCTGAACACCGGGGAGCTGTTTTTT. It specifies CATSDLGKDRGLNTGELFF.

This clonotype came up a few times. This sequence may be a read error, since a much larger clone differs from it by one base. CDR3 coding DNA: TGTGCCAGCAGTTACTCACTAGCGGCCTACGAGCAGTTCTTC. Residues: CASSYSLAAYEQFF. The rearrangement links TRBV6-5 to TRBJ2-1; 8 nucleotides match TRBD2. The V segment lost 0 bases and the J segment 10 bases; nucleotides outside the gene matches: 5. The germline V gene encodes CDR1 MNHEY and CDR2 SVGAGI. The CDR3 length is 14 residues.

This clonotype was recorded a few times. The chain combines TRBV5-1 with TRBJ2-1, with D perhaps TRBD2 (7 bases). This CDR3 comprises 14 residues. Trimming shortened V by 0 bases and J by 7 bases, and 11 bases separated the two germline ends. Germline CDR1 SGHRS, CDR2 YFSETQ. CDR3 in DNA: TGCGCCAGCAGCTTGGCGGGGGGCCAGAATGAGCAGTTCTTC. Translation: CASSLAGGQNEQFF.

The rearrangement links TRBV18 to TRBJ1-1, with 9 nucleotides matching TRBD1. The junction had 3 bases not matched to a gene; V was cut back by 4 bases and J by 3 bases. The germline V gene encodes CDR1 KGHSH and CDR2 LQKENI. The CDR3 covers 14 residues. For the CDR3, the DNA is TGTGCCAGCTCACGGGACAGGGCGGACACTGAAGCTTTCTTT. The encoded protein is CASSRDRADTEAFF.

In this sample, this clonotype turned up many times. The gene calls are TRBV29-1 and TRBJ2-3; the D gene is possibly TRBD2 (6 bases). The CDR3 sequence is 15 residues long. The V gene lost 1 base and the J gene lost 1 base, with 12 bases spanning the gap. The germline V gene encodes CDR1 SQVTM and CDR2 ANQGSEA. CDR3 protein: CSVEGGGGGTDTQYF. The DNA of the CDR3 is TGCAGCGTTGAAGGTGGTGGAGGGGGCACAGATACGCAGTATTTT.

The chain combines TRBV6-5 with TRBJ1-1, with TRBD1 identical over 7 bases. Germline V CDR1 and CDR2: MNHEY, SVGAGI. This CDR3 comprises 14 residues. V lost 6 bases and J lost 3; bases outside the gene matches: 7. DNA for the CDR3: TGTGCCAGCAGGGCGACAGGGTGGGACACTGAAGCTTTCTTT. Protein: CASRATGWDTEAFF.

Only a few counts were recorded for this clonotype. CDR3 protein: CASSVAGVPDTQYF. The CDR3 coding sequence is TGCGCCAGCAGCGTAGCGGGAGTCCCAGATACGCAGTATTTT. V is TRBV5-1 and J is TRBJ2-3; 9 nucleotides agree with TRBD2. V lost 4 bases, J lost 4 bases, and 4 bases stayed unmatched. CDR1 SGHRS and CDR2 YFSETQ come from the germline V gene. The CDR3 extends over 14 amino acids.

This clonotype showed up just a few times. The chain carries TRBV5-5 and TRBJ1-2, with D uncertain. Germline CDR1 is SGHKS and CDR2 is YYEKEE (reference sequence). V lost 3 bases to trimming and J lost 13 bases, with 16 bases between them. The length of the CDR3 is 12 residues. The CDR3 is CASSSEGRRFTF. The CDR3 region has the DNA TGTGCCAGCAGCTCCGAAGGACGGAGGTTCACCTTC.

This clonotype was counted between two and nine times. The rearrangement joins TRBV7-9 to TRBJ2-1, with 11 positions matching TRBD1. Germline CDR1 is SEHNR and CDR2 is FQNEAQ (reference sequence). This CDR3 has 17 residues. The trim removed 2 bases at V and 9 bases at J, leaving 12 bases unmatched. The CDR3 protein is CASSLTSVGTGGPEQFF. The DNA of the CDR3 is TGTGCCAGCAGCTTAACGTCGGTAGGGACAGGGGGGCCTGAGCAGTTCTTC.

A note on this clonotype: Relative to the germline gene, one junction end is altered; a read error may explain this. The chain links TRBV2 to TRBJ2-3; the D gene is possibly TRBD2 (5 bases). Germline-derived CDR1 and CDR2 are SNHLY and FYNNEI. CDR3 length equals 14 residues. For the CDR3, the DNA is TGTGCCTGCAGTGTGAGGCGGGGCACAGATACGCAGTATTTT. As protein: CACSVRRGTDTQYF.

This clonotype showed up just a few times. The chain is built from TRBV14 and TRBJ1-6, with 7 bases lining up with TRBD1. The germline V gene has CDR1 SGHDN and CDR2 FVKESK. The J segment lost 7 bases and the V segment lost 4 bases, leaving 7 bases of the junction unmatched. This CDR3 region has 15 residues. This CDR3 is CASSLSTGSNSPLHF. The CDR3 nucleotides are TGTGCCAGCAGCCTGTCGACAGGGTCGAATTCACCCCTCCACTTT.

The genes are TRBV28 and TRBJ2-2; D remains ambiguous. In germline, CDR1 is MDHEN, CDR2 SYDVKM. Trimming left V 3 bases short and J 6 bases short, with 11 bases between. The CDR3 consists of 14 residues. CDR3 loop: CASSFLGFSGELFF. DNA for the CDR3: TGTGCCAGCAGTTTCTTAGGGTTCTCCGGGGAGCTGTTTTTT.

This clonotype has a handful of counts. CDR3 sequence (DNA): TGTGCCAGCAGTAAATTGGGGCCGTTGGACAGGGAAGAGACCCAGTACTTC. It encodes CASSKLGPLDREETQYF. The chain recombines TRBV2 with TRBJ2-5; 8 positions match TRBD1. With 5 bases clipped from V and 3 bases from J, the junction kept 14 bases outside the gene matches. Germline values: CDR1 SNHLY, CDR2 FYNNEI. The CDR3 runs to 17 residues.

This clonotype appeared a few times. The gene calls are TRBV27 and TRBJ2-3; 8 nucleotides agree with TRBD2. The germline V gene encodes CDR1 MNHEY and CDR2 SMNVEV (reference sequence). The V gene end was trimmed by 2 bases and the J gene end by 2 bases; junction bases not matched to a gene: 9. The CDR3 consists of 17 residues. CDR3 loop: CASSLRASGSLTDTQYF. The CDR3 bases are TGTGCCAGCAGTTTACGGGCTAGCGGGTCCCTCACAGATACGCAGTATTTT.

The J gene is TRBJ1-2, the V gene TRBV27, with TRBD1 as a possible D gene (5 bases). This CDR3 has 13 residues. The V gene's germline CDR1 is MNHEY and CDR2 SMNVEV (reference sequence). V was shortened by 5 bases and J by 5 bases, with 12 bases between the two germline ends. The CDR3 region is CASSRSGSYGYTF. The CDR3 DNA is TGTGCCAGCAGTAGGTCAGGGAGTTATGGCTACACCTTC.

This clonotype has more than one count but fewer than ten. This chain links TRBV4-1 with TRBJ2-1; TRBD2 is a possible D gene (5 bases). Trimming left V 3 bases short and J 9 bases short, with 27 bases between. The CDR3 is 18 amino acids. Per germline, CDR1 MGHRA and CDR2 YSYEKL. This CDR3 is CASSQTALRAGQSGEQFF. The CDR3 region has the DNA TGCGCCAGCAGCCAGACCGCTCTGCGGGCCGGGCAATCAGGTGAGCAGTTCTTC.

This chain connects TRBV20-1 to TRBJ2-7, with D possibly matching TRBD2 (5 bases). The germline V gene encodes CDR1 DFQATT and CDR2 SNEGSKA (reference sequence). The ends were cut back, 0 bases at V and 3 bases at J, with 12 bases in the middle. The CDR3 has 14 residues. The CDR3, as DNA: TGCAGTGCTAGAGACTCGTGGGGAGACTACGAGCAGTACTTC. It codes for CSARDSWGDYEQYF.

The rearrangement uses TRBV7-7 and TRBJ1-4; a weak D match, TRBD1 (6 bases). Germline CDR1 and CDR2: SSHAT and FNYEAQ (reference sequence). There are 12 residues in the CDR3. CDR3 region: CASASGARELFF. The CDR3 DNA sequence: TGTGCTAGCGCTTCGGGGGCGCGGGAACTGTTTTTT. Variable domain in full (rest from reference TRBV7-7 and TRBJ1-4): GAGVSQSPRYKVTKRGQDVTLRCDPISSHATLYWYQQALGQGPEFLTYFNYEAQPDKSGLPSDRFSAERPEGSISTLTIQRTEQRDSAMYRCASASGARELFFGSGTQLSVL.

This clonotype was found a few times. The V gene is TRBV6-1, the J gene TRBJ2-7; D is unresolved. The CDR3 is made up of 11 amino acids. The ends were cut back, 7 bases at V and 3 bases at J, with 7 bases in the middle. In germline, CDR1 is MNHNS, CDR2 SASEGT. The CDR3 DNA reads TGTGCCAGCACTGAGAACTACGAGCAGTACTTC. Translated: CASTENYEQYF.

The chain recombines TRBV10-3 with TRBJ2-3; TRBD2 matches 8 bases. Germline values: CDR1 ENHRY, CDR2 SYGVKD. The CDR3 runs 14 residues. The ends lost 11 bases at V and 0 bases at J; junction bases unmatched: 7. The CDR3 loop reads CAVGGAPSTDTQYF. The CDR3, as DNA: TGTGCCGTCGGGGGGGCCCCTAGCACAGATACGCAGTATTTT.

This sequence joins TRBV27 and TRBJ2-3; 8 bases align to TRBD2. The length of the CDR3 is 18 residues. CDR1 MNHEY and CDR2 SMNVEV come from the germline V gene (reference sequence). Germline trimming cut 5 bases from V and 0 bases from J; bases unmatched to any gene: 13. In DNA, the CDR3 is TGTGCCAGCAGTCCCCGACCCCTTAGCGGGACTAGCACAGATACGCAGTATTTT. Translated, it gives CASSPRPLSGTSTDTQYF.

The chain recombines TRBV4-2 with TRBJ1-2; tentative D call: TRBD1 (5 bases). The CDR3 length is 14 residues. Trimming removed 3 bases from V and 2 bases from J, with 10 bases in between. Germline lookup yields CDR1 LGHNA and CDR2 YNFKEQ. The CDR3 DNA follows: TGTGCCAGCAGCCACGGGACGCTCAACTATGGCTACACCTTC. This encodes CASSHGTLNYGYTF.

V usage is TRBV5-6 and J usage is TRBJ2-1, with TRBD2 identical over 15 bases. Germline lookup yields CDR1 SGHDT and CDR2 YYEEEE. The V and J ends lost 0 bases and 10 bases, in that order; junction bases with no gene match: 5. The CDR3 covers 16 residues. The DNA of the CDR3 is TGTGCCAGCAGCTTGGTTGGGACTAGCGGGAGGTGGGAGCAGTTCTTC. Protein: CASSLVGTSGRWEQFF.

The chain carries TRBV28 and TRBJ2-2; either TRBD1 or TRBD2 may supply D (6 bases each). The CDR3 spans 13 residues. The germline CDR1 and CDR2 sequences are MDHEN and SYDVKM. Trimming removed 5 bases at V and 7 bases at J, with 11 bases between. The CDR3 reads CASSRGGIGELFF. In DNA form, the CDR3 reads TGTGCCAGCAGTCGAGGGGGGATCGGGGAGCTGTTTTTT.

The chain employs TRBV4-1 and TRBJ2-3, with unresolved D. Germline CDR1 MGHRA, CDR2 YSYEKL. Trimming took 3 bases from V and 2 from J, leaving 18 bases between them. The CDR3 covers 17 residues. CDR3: CASSHGTTVRSTDTQYF. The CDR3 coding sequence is TGCGCCAGCAGCCACGGTACGACTGTCCGCTCCACAGATACGCAGTATTTT.